This is a list of T cell receptor beta chains from one sample in a study of blood T cell repertoires in COVID-19. TCRdb's copy holds only in-frame clones and misses some; the assay was immunoSEQ multiplex PCR. The table shows roughly 200,000 clones, with about 76% occurring only once. Sequencing was carried out using peripheral blood. The source of these receptors is a woman aged 40 to 50 with COVID-19, enrolled during active disease. The CDR3 runs from the conserved cysteine through the conserved F or W. A D gene is named only where the DNA matches it firmly. Only some rows state a clone size, as once, few, many or a class for expanded clones.

abundance	d_gene	v_gene	j_gene	CDR3nt	CDR3aa
NA	NA	TRBV30	TRBJ2-4	TGTGCCTGGAGTGTGGACAGAAACATTCAGTACTTC	CAWSVDRNIQYF
NA	NA	TRBV10-2	TRBJ2-7	TGCGCCAGCAGTGAGTCGAGCTACGAGCAGTACTTC	CASSESSYEQYF
once	NA	TRBV23-1	TRBJ1-6	TGCGCCAGAGGTTCGGAGGGTTCACCCCTCCACTTT	CARGSEGSPLHF
NA	TRBD2	TRBV6-2/TRBV6-3	TRBJ2-7	TGTGCCAGCAGTACGATAGCGGGGGGAAGCTCCTACGAGCAGTACTTC	CASSTIAGGSSYEQYF
NA	NA	TRBV27	TRBJ2-3	TGTGCCAGCAGTTTTGGGCCCCTACGAACAGATACGCAGTATTTT	CASSFGPLRTDTQYF
NA	NA	TRBV7-2	TRBJ1-2	TGTGCCAGCAGCTTTAGACAGTATGGCTACACCTTC	CASSFRQYGYTF
NA	TRBD2	TRBV5-1	TRBJ2-5	TGCGCCAGCAGCATAGGGACTAGCGGGGGAGAGACCCAGTACTTC	CASSIGTSGGETQYF
NA	TRBD1	TRBV7-9	TRBJ1-5	TGTGCCAGCAGCTCGCTCGACAGGGGGGTCAATCAGCCCCAGCATTTT	CASSSLDRGVNQPQHF
NA	NA	TRBV5-1	TRBJ2-2	TGCGCCAGCAGCCAACAGGGTAGTACCGGGGAGCTGTTTTTT	CASSQQGSTGELFF
NA	NA	TRBV9	TRBJ1-2	TGTGCCAGCAGCGTAGAATCGGAGGTGAATGGCTACACCTTC	CASSVESEVNGYTF
NA	TRBD1	TRBV12-5	TRBJ1-5	TGTGCTAGTGGTTTGGCCCCGACAGGGACGGGCCAGCCCCAGCATTTT	CASGLAPTGTGQPQHF
NA	NA	TRBV5-1	TRBJ1-5	TGCGCCAGCAGCGATCGAAAGGGGGACAATCAGCCCCAGCATTTT	CASSDRKGDNQPQHF
NA	NA	TRBV30	TRBJ2-1	TGTGCCTGGGGGGCCGTAAGCTCCTACAATGAGCAGTTCTTC	CAWGAVSSYNEQFF
NA	TRBD1	TRBV29-1	TRBJ1-3	TGCAGCGTCATAGGGGGCTCCTCTGGAAACACCATATATTTT	CSVIGGSSGNTIYF
once	TRBD2	TRBV6-5	TRBJ2-7	TGTGCCAGCAGCGTAGGACTAGCGGCCTACGAGCAGTACTTC	CASSVGLAAYEQYF
NA	NA	TRBV9	TRBJ2-7	TGTGCCAGCAGCTCCCGAACAGGGCAGGGCGAGCAGTACTTC	CASSSRTGQGEQYF
many	TRBD2	TRBV27	TRBJ2-1	TGTGCCAGCAGTTTGGGGCGGGGGGGCCAAAATGAGCAGTTCTTC	CASSLGRGGQNEQFF
NA	TRBD2	TRBV30	TRBJ2-7	TGTGCCTGGAGTGGACTAGCGGGAGTTTTGTACGAGCAGTACTTC	CAWSGLAGVLYEQYF
NA	TRBD1	TRBV12-3/TRBV12-4	TRBJ1-5	TGTGCCAGCGGGACAGAGGATCAGCCCCAGCATTTT	CASGTEDQPQHF
NA	NA	TRBV5-1	TRBJ2-7	TGCGCCAGCAGCTTGGGAGGAGCGTCTGTCGCCGAGCAGTACTTC	CASSLGGASVAEQYF
NA	NA	TRBV4-1	TRBJ2-5	TGCGCCAGCAGCCAACTTCGAGGTGGCAGGGACTCTCAAGAGACCCAGTACTTC	CASSQLRGGRDSQETQYF
NA	TRBD2	TRBV2	TRBJ2-2	TGTGCCAGCTCCCGGGACTACCTGAACACCGGGGAGCTGTTTTTT	CASSRDYLNTGELFF
NA	NA	TRBV12-3/TRBV12-4	TRBJ2-3	TGTGCCAGCAGTAGAGCCCCCCCAGATACGCAGTATTTT	CASSRAPPDTQYF
few	TRBD2	TRBV7-7	TRBJ2-5	TGTGCCAGCAGCTTCGGGGGGATGGAGACCCAGTACTTC	CASSFGGMETQYF
NA	TRBD1	TRBV19	TRBJ2-5	TGTGCCAGTAGAGATACAGGGGTCCAAGAGACCCAGTACTTC	CASRDTGVQETQYF
NA	TRBD1	TRBV11-2	TRBJ1-2	TGTGCCAGCAGCCAGGGACAGGTTCATGGCTACACCTTC	CASSQGQVHGYTF
NA	TRBD1	TRBV15	TRBJ2-7	TGTGCCACCAGCGATTCCCGACAGGGGGCGAGCGAGCAGTACTTC	CATSDSRQGASEQYF
NA	TRBD2	TRBV15	TRBJ2-2	TGTGCCACCAGCCCACAGCGGGAAGGCGGGGAGCTGTTTTTT	CATSPQREGGELFF
NA	TRBD1	TRBV11-3	TRBJ2-2	TGTGCCAGCAGCCCGGGGACAGGGGTCACCGGGGAGCTGTTTTTT	CASSPGTGVTGELFF
NA	TRBD2	TRBV5-8	TRBJ2-1	TGTGCCAGCAGCTTGGCGAGCGGGAGTGATACAACAAATGAGCAGTTCTTC	CASSLASGSDTTNEQFF
few	NA	TRBV30	TRBJ1-6	TGTGCCTGGAGTGTACTTACCGAATTTTCACCCCTCCACTTT	CAWSVLTEFSPLHF
NA	NA	TRBV6-5	TRBJ2-7	TGTGCCACCCGTCTAGGACATGCTTCCTACTACGAGCAGTACTTC	CATRLGHASYYEQYF
few	NA	TRBV5-1	TRBJ2-2	TGCGCCAGCAAGGGGTCGCCGGGCTCGAACACCGGGGAGCTGTTTTTT	CASKGSPGSNTGELFF